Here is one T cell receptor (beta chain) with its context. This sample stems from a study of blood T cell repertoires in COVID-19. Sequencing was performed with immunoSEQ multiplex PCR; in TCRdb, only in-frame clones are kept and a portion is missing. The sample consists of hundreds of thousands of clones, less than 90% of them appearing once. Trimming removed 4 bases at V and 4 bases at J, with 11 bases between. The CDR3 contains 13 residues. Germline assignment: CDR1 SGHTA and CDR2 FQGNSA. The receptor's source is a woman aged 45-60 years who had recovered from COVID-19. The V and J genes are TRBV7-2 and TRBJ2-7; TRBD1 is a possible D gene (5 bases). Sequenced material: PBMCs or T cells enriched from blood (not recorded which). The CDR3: CASSSRRGYEQYF. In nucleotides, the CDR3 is TGTGCCAGCAGCTCTAGAAGGGGTTACGAGCAGTACTTC.